One sample yielded the 21 T cell receptor beta chains listed below, sequenced in a study of human T cells and chemical hapten exposure. TCRdb reprocessed the RACE reads via MiXCR and lists one record per CDR3 protein. The data show fewer than 200,000 distinct CDR3 sequences, with 20% to 25% seen just once and approximately 6.7% held by the top ten. The sample's time point: patch test 1, 2 weeks after DPC sensitization. The treatment was: therapeutic diphenylcyclopropenone sensitization with weekly scalp DPC. Sequencing used whole blood, obtained in connection with sensitization to the hapten diphenylcyclopropenone (DPC). These receptors were collected from a woman between 45 and 60 years old with alopecia areata. Some clones in this sample may be carry-over from other donors' samples.

This clonotype was seen a few times. The chain recombines TRBV20-1 with TRBJ2-2; D call uncertain. The CDR3 is made up of 12 amino acids. The germline V and J ends were trimmed by 6 bases and 3 bases, with 8 bases remaining between them. In germline, CDR1 is DFQATT, CDR2 SNEGSKA (reference sequence). Here the CDR3 reads CSAGGDTGELFF. CDR3 in DNA: TGCAGTGCCGGTGGGGACACCGGGGAGCTGTTTTTT.

This clonotype has only a few counts. This sequence joins TRBV10-3 and TRBJ2-6; TRBD1 agrees at 9 bases. V was clipped by 2 bases and J by 0 bases; unmatched bases: 2. The germline gives CDR1 ENHRY, CDR2 SYGVKD. The CDR3 length is 17 residues. CDR3 region: CAISERDRASGANVLTF. DNA of the CDR3: TGTGCCATCAGTGAGAGGGACAGGGCCTCTGGGGCCAACGTCCTGACTTTC.

CDR3 sequence: CASSPGDDRSTDTQYF. The CDR3 nucleotides are TGTGCCAGCTCACCTGGAGATGACAGATCCACAGATACGCAGTATTTT. This chain joins TRBV18 and TRBJ2-3, with D possibly TRBD1 on 5 matching bases. Germline loops: CDR1 KGHSH, CDR2 LQKENI. This CDR3 region has 16 residues. The V end was cut by 3 bases, the J end by 2 bases, with 15 bases between.

The V gene is TRBV20-1, the J gene TRBJ2-1; maybe TRBD2 (7 bases). Trimming took 5 bases from V and 12 from J, leaving 20 bases between them. This CDR3 comprises 13 residues. From germline, CDR1 is DFQATT and CDR2 SNEGSKA (reference sequence). The CDR3 region has the DNA TGCAGTGCTCCAGCGGGGACAATGTTAGGGCAGTTCTTC. It is translated as CSAPAGTMLGQFF.

The table lists this clonotype with many counts. The rearrangement joins TRBV20-1 to TRBJ1-5, with D tentatively TRBD1 (5 bases). V lost 6 bases and J lost 2, with 14 bases in between. Germline V gene data show CDR1 as DFQATT and CDR2 as SNEGSKA (reference sequence). The CDR3 is 14 residues long. CDR3 in amino acids: CSAGGQGGNQPQHF. The CDR3 coding sequence is TGCAGTGCGGGTGGGCAGGGTGGCAATCAGCCCCAGCATTTT.

A few counts support this clonotype. The rearrangement joins TRBV2 to TRBJ2-7; D tentatively fits TRBD1 or TRBD2 (5 bases each). The CDR3 totals 13 residues. Germline CDR1 SNHLY, CDR2 FYNNEI. The V end lost 5 bases, the J end lost 4 bases, and 12 bases lay between the germline ends. The CDR3 DNA reads TGTGCCAGCAGTCGGGACGGACTTTACGAGCAGTACTTC. This translates into CASSRDGLYEQYF.

This clonotype was found a few times. The J gene is TRBJ2-2, the V gene TRBV2, with 9 positions matching TRBD2. V gave up 2 bases and J gave up 7 bases; unmatched junction bases: 5. Germline lookup yields CDR1 SNHLY and CDR2 FYNNEI. This CDR3 contains 15 residues. Here the CDR3 DNA reads TGTGCCAGCAGTGAATTAGCGGGAGACCACGGGGAGCTGTTTTTT. Its protein product is CASSELAGDHGELFF.

This clonotype showed up just once. The chain uses TRBV6-5 and TRBJ2-2; 15 positions agree with TRBD2. The trim removed 6 bases at V and 7 bases at J, leaving 6 bases unmatched. Germline V CDR1 and CDR2: MNHEY, SVGAGI. The CDR3 runs to 16 residues. CDR3 nucleotide sequence: TGTGCCAGCAGCGACGGGGGACTAGCGGGAGGCGGGGAGCTGTTTTTT. This gives the protein CASSDGGLAGGGELFF.

The chain carries TRBV6-2 or TRBV6-3 and TRBJ1-3; D call uncertain. The CDR3 is made up of 14 amino acids. V lost 6 bases and J 2 bases, leaving 11 bases between the germline ends. Germline-derived CDR1 and CDR2 are MNHEY and SVGEGT. CDR3 in DNA: TGTGCCAGCAGGAGGGTTATTACTGGAAACACCATATATTTT. Protein sequence: CASRRVITGNTIYF.

This clonotype showed up just a few times. The chain recombines TRBV20-1 with TRBJ2-7; TRBD2 might be the D (6 bases). Trimming pared 1 base from V and 12 bases from J, leaving 19 bases between. Germline V CDR1 and CDR2: DFQATT, SNEGSKA (reference sequence). The CDR3 runs 13 residues. The CDR3, as DNA: TGCAGTGCTAGAGTACCCGGGACTCTCGGGTTGTACTTC. Translating it yields CSARVPGTLGLYF.

This clonotype came up a few times. V is TRBV5-1 and J is TRBJ1-6; 9 bases align to TRBD1. The V segment lost 5 bases and the J segment 7 bases; nucleotides outside the gene matches: 10. Germline V CDR1 and CDR2: SGHRS, YFSETQ. The CDR3 has 16 amino acids. CDR3 in DNA: TGCGCCAGCAGTAGAGACAGGGGGATTAAGAATTCACCCCTCCACTTT. It specifies CASSRDRGIKNSPLHF.

The J gene is TRBJ1-4, the V gene TRBV7-9; a weak D match, TRBD1 (6 bases). In germline, CDR1 is SEHNR, CDR2 FQNEAQ (reference sequence). The CDR3 sequence is 16 residues long. V gave up 3 bases and J gave up 0 bases, with 11 bases separating them. CDR3 DNA sequence: TGTGCCAGCAGCTTGGGGGCGGGAGCAACTAATGAAAAACTGTTTTTT. It specifies CASSLGAGATNEKLFF.

This clonotype has only a few counts. This chain links TRBV2 with TRBJ2-7; D perhaps matches TRBD2 (6 bases). Trimming stripped 7 bases from V and 4 bases from J, with 11 bases between. Germline assignment: CDR1 SNHLY and CDR2 FYNNEI. The CDR3 length is 12 residues. CDR3 nucleotide sequence: TGTGCCAGCACTCTTGCGGGGTACGAGCAGTACTTC. It specifies CASTLAGYEQYF.

In this sample, this clonotype turned up many times. The rearrangement uses TRBV6-5 and TRBJ2-1, with 12 nucleotides matching TRBD2. Trimming took 2 bases from V and 6 from J; bases not matched to a gene: 5. In germline, CDR1 is MNHEY, CDR2 SVGAGI. The CDR3 is made up of 16 amino acids. The CDR3 is CASSYVGLAGSNEQFF. The CDR3 DNA reads TGTGCCAGCAGTTACGTGGGACTAGCGGGTAGCAATGAGCAGTTCTTC.

The V and J genes are TRBV4-1 and TRBJ1-2; D perhaps matches TRBD1 (5 bases). Trimming took 0 bases from V and 3 from J, leaving 11 bases between them. The CDR3 contains 15 residues. Per germline, CDR1 MGHRA and CDR2 YSYEKL. CDR3 bases: TGCGCCAGCAGCCAAGATCGCCAGGGTGACTATGGCTACACCTTC. Amino acids: CASSQDRQGDYGYTF.

This clonotype was recorded a few times. This rearrangement joins TRBV11-2 to TRBJ2-6; D gene ambiguous. Trimming stripped 6 bases from V and 0 bases from J, with 6 bases between. CDR3 length: 14 amino acids. The germline V gene has CDR1 SGHAT and CDR2 FQNNGV. The CDR3 sequence: CASSPYSGANVLTF. Here the CDR3 DNA reads TGTGCCAGCAGTCCCTACTCTGGGGCCAACGTCCTGACTTTC.

At least ten counts were recorded for this clonotype. This chain uses TRBV29-1 with TRBJ1-1; D call uncertain. Germline V gives CDR1 SQVTM, CDR2 ANQGSEA. This CDR3 comprises 12 residues. Between the trimmed V and J ends, which lost 4 bases and 1 base, there was a span of 7 bases. The CDR3 loop is CSVGHSNTEAFF. CDR3 DNA: TGCAGCGTTGGTCATTCGAACACTGAAGCTTTCTTT.

This clonotype was found a few times. This rearrangement joins TRBV5-6 to TRBJ2-1; 7 bases fit TRBD1. Trimming cost V 4 bases and J 8 bases; bases outside gene matches: 12. CDR1 SGHDT and CDR2 YYEEEE come from the germline V gene. CDR3 length: 15 amino acids. DNA of the CDR3: TGTGCCAGCAGCCGGGGACAGCCAATTTTTTATGAGCAGTTCTTC. Protein: CASSRGQPIFYEQFF.

This clonotype was observed a handful of times. The chain has TRBV20-1 and TRBJ2-3; 8 bases line up with TRBD2. Unmatched junction bases numbered 7, after V lost 2 bases and J lost 3 bases. The CDR3 runs 15 residues. Germline V lookup: CDR1 DFQATT, CDR2 SNEGSKA (reference sequence). CDR3 protein: CSARSPLAGTDTQYF. CDR3 sequence (DNA): TGCAGTGCTAGATCACCGTTAGCGGGGACAGATACGCAGTATTTT.

In this sample, this clonotype turned up many times. This chain joins TRBV4-2 and TRBJ2-5, with 9 nucleotides matching TRBD2. The J segment lost 5 bases and the V segment lost 2 bases, leaving 9 bases of the junction unmatched. The length of the CDR3 is 16 residues. Germline lookup yields CDR1 LGHNA and CDR2 YNFKEQ. The CDR3 sequence is CASSQSASGMVETQYF. The CDR3 DNA follows: TGTGCCAGCAGCCAATCAGCTAGCGGGATGGTGGAGACCCAGTACTTC.

The V and J genes are TRBV6-2 or TRBV6-3 and TRBJ1-5; D uncertain. CDR3 length: 13 amino acids. Germline CDR1 MNHEY, CDR2 SVGEGT. V was clipped by 0 bases and J by 3 bases, with 3 bases between them. The CDR3 region is CASSYSTNQPQHF. The CDR3 DNA reads as TGTGCCAGCAGTTACTCGACCAATCAGCCCCAGCATTTT.